This entry concerns a single T cell receptor (beta chain). Irradiated, violet-dye-labeled stimulator cells, about 200,000 in number, were plated with about 200,000 CFSE-labeled responder cells. The record originates from a study of graft-versus-host responses after intestinal transplantation. Whole-study context: After anti-thymocyte globulin induction, recipients took tacrolimus and steroids for around three years.

The CDR3 is made up of 16 amino acids. CDR1 and CDR2 (germline): SGHTA, FQGTGA. The V and J ends lost 0 bases and 7 bases, in that order; junction bases with no gene match: 12. Profiling relied on immunoSEQ multiplex PCR, and the TCRdb table lists in-frame clones only, not all of them. This sample has just over 20,000 clones, with 40% to 45% found just once. The sequenced sample was alloreactive CD8+ T cells from a mixed lymphocyte reaction culture, obtained before intestinal transplant. Subset defined: CFSE-low proliferating T cells sorted from approximately six-day pre-transplant mixed lymphocyte reaction (GvH or HvG direction). The chain links TRBV7-3 to TRBJ2-7; 7 bases are shared with TRBD1. The clonotype was recovered from a human patient who received an intestinal transplant. The CDR3 DNA follows: TGTGCCAGCAGCTTAACCCCCGGGACAGCCTTGTCGGAGCAGTACTTC. This gives the protein CASSLTPGTALSEQYF.